Sequencing of this TCR beta chain was carried out in a study of blood T cell repertoires in COVID-19 (dated by TCRdb to 2020 to 2022). About the investigation overall: Collaborator samples came from the United States, Italy and Spain and covered acute and convalescent phases of COVID-19. The material from the prospective study consisted of cDNA or gDNA derived from T cells, B-cell-depleted T cells, or PBMCs. Subjects who had been exposed to COVID-19, were actively infected with it, or had recovered from it provided the deeply sampled blood TCRbeta repertoires that made up the dataset. The repertoires were released in a freely available public database intended as a resource for research on the immune response to SARS-CoV-2. Samples came from the ongoing ImmuneRACE study (first 160 participants) plus 1,254 subjects from 6 global collaborators. Nearly every sample came with metadata listing a de-identified subject ID, COVID-19 status, age in years and sex. Where available, HLA class I and class II types were obtained from metadata supplied by the sample provider rather than from assay-based typing.

Whole blood was collected in K2EDTA tubes by collaborating institutions according to the institutions' own protocols. For TCRbeta analysis, collaborators shipped samples as frozen whole blood, isolated PBMCs, or DNA extracted from either of those sample types. Study-wide conclusions, independent of this receptor: Clinical and demographic metadata were provided uncurated, with the amount varying by source and participant.

The immunoSEQ Assay, a bias-controlled multiplex PCR, was used to amplify TCRbeta CDR3 regions from genomic DNA. Per the original workflow: Nucleated cell counts per sample were estimated from amplification of reference gene primers within the assay. To quantify the absolute abundance of each unique TCRbeta CDR3 rearrangement, sequence reads were collapsed and filtered. For each sample, productive Simpson clonality was calculated by taking the square root of Simpson's diversity index across productive rearrangements. TCRdb mirrors the immuneACCESS table, restricted to in-frame sequences. Some clones are absent from its copies; in checked studies, under half trace to an unresolved V gene, and the reason for the others is unknown. V and J calls and clone size come straight from that table; D and trimming were deduced from the DNA. This sample holds over 10,000 clones; 90% were observed only once. Of the sample, around 20% is held by the ten largest clones.

CDR1 and CDR2, per the germline V gene (reference sequence), are SGHKS and YYEKEE. The CDR3, from cysteine to phenylalanine, totals 15 residues. Just CDR3 DNA is preserved here, 45 bases in frame from base 1. Trimming at the junction amounts to 0 bases on V and 4 bases on J, and the germline ends lie 13 bases apart. In its sample, this clone was seen once. It has no known antigen specificity. There are no base qualities to consult, and no much larger clone falls within one base. Material for sequencing was peripheral blood. The receptor was isolated from a human donor with active COVID-19. The donor label of this sample is uncertain. The chain is made from TRBV5-5 and TRBJ1-2; possibly the D gene is TRBD1, per 6 matching bases. CDR3 protein: CASSLAFGQSYGYTF. The nucleotide sequence reads as follows: TGTGCCAGCAGCTTGGCCTTCGGACAGAGCTATGGCTACACCTTC. Where the CDR3 stops, the reference TRBV5-5 and TRBJ1-2 genes take over; the full variable domain is DAGVTQSPTHLIKTRGQQVTLRCSPISGHKSVSWYQQVLGQGPQFIFQYYEKEERGRGNFPDRFSARQFPNYSSELNVNALLLGDSALYLCASSLAFGQSYGYTFGSGTRLTVV.